The entry below gives a single T cell receptor (beta chain) sequence along with its context. Produced via immunoSEQ multiplex PCR; TCRdb's table is partial and in-frame only. The sample shows fewer than 95,000 clones, roughly nine tenths of them seen only once. The sample is drawn from a study of T cell changes during pregnancy in multiple sclerosis. Germline CDR1 and CDR2: MNHEY and SMNVEV (reference sequence). This CDR3 comprises 15 residues. Trimming shortened V by 3 bases and J by 4 bases, and 15 bases separated the two germline ends. This sequence was found in a female donor in good health, enrolled as a control in a pregnancy study. The material was peripheral blood, obtained in the first trimester of pregnancy. The chain employs TRBV27 and TRBJ1-2; D not certain. CDR3 amino acids: CASSFNFDRVYGYTF. The CDR3 bases are TGTGCCAGCAGTTTTAACTTCGACCGGGTCTATGGCTACACCTTC.